One sample yielded the 3 T cell receptor delta chains listed below, sequenced in a study of Vδ1+ human thymocytes. Whole-study results and caveats: Highly polyclonal TRG and TRD repertoires with Gaussian CDR3 length distributions appeared in thymus.

These receptors' targets are unknown. Extracted RNA was reverse transcribed into cDNA. CDR3 amplicons came from multiplex PCR with pooled V-gene forward and constant-region reverse primers. TCRdb fed the multiplex PCR reads to CATT. The repertoire has more than 45,000 delta-chain clones, roughly 16% of them found once; the top ten carry approximately 0.4%. Material for sequencing was Vdelta1+ gamma-delta thymocytes from the thymus. Described subset: FACS-sorted CD3+ TCRalphabeta- TCRVdelta1+ TCRVdelta2- thymocytes. The origin of the receptors is a girl under two years old who had congenital heart surgery.

A remark on this clone: Sequence at one end of the junction differs from germline and may be a read error. This sample also contains other DNA sequences that code for the same CDR3. The rearrangement links TRAV29/DV5 to TRDJ1, with 10 bases identical to TRDD3. CDR1 and CDR2 (germline): NSMFDY, ISSIKDK. The length of the CDR3 is 20 residues. CDR3 region: CAASEFPRGDTPQYTDKLIF. Here the CDR3 DNA reads TGTGCAGCAAGCGAATTCCCCAGGGGGGATACGCCCCAGTACACCGACAAACTCATCTTT.

This clone was detected a few times. The chain employs TRDV1 and TRDJ1; 9 nucleotides agree with TRDD3. The V segment lost 0 bases and the J segment 4 bases; nucleotides outside the gene matches: 15. Germline CDR1 TSWWSYY, CDR2 QGS. The CDR3 consists of 19 residues. The chain's CDR3 is CALGELSPQRGYADDKLIF. In nucleotides, the CDR3 is TGTGCTCTTGGGGAACTCTCCCCCCAGCGGGGATACGCGGACGATAAACTCATCTTT.

In its sample, this clone was seen a few times. The rearrangement links TRDV1 to TRDJ1; 8 positions match TRDD3. This CDR3 spans 24 amino acids. Germline V CDR1 and CDR2: TSWWSYY, QGS. J was trimmed by 1 base and V by 0 bases; bases with no gene match: 28. The DNA for the CDR3 is TGTGCTCTTGGGGAACTGCTCACCGGGGCATGGGTCGGAGGGGATACTTTCCTCACCGATAAACTCATCTTT. It yields the protein CALGELLTGAWVGGDTFLTDKLIF.